This entry features one T cell receptor (beta chain) sequence. The source of the sample is a study of shared clonotypes between healthy human individuals. V gave up 0 bases and J gave up 3 bases, with 3 bases separating them. Per the germline V gene, CDR1 is MNHNS and CDR2 is SASEGT. This CDR3 has 12 residues. Each subset's genomic DNA was shared equally among a number of immunoSEQ plates. Produced via immunoSEQ multiplex PCR; TCRdb's table is partial and in-frame only. This table has about 490,000 clones, around 80% appearing once. V usage is TRBV6-1 and J usage is TRBJ2-7; D remains ambiguous. Material for sequencing was PBMCs. This TCR came from a woman aged 40 to 50 in good health. Some clones in this sample may be carry-over from other donors' samples. The CDR3 bases are TGTGCCAGCAGTGAAGCGAACTACGAGCAGTACTTC. This translates into CASSEANYEQYF.